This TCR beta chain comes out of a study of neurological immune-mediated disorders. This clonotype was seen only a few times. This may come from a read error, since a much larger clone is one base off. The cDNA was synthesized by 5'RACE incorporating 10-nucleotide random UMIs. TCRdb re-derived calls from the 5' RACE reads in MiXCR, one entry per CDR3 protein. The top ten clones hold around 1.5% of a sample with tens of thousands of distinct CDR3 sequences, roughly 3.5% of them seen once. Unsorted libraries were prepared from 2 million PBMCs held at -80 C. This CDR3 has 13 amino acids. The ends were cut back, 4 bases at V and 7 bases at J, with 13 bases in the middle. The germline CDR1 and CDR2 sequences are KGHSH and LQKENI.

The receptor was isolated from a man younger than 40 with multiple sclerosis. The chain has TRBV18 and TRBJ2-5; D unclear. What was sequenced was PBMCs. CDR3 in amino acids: CASSQESSGTQYF. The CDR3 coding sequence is TGTGCCAGCTCACAGGAATCCTCAGGGACCCAGTACTTC.